The next 23 T cell receptor beta chains were all read from a single sample in a study of cytomegalovirus exposure and HLA in healthy donors. The study ran its PCR with 60 Vbeta and 13 Jbeta primers. Generated by immunoSEQ multiplex PCR, the TCRdb table keeps only in-frame clones and is missing some. The profile shows about 230,000 clones, roughly 84% of them singletons. Specimen: PBMCs. Receptors originate from a girl aged 2 to 10 in good health and CMV-seronegative.

The chain employs TRBV6-1 and TRBJ2-1; D is possibly TRBD1 (5 bases). Germline CDR1 reads MNHNS; CDR2 reads SASEGT. Trimming shortened V by 5 bases and J by 7 bases, and 12 bases separated the two germline ends. CDR3 length: 13 amino acids. CDR3 sequence (DNA): TGTGCCAGCAGTACGCAGACAGCGAATGAGCAGTTCTTC. This gives the protein CASSTQTANEQFF.

The chain employs TRBV27 and TRBJ2-7; D uncertain. Between the trimmed V and J ends, which lost 3 bases and 5 bases, there was a span of 14 bases. Germline V gene data show CDR1 as MNHEY and CDR2 as SMNVEV (reference sequence). The length of the CDR3 is 14 residues. CDR3: CASSLSRLGNEQYF. The CDR3 coding sequence is TGTGCCAGCAGTTTGAGCAGGCTGGGTAACGAGCAGTACTTC.

This chain joins TRBV15 and TRBJ2-1; 9 positions agree with TRBD2. Germline CDR1 LNHNV, CDR2 YYDKDF (reference sequence). V shed 0 bases and J 6 bases; nucleotides not matched to a gene: 6. CDR3 length equals 16 residues. The CDR3 DNA reads as TGTGCCACCAGCAGAGATCGGGGACTAGCCGTCAATGAGCAGTTCTTC. Translation gives CATSRDRGLAVNEQFF.

The V gene is TRBV5-5, the J gene TRBJ2-7; a weak D match, TRBD1 (6 bases). The CDR3 is made up of 15 amino acids. V was cut by 2 bases and J by 3 bases, with 15 bases left in between. In germline, CDR1 is SGHKS, CDR2 YYEKEE (reference sequence). For the CDR3, the DNA is TGTGCCAGCAGCTTACACAGGGCTTTAAACTACGAGCAGTACTTC. As protein: CASSLHRALNYEQYF.

With respect to this clone: The junction does not match germline at one end; this may be a read error. The chain is built from TRBV7-9 and TRBJ2-1, with 7 bases that match TRBD2. Germline CDR1 SEHNR, CDR2 FQNEAQ (reference sequence). The length of the CDR3 is 15 residues. CDR3: CASSLLGTTQNGQFF. The CDR3 DNA sequence: TGTGCCAGCAGCCTACTCGGGACTACCCAGAATGGGCAGTTCTTC.

In this sample, this clone turned up once. The gene calls are TRBV11-3 and TRBJ2-7; weak D call: TRBD2 (6 bases). V gave up 1 base and J gave up 3 bases, with 25 bases separating them. This CDR3 is built from 19 residues. Germline CDR1 SGHNT, CDR2 YENEEA. In DNA, the CDR3 is TGTGCCAGCAGCTTAGCCGCGACTAGGCCTCTCCTCACCTTCTACGAGCAGTACTTC. Protein: CASSLAATRPLLTFYEQYF.

The chain joins TRBV23-1 to TRBJ2-7; a possible D gene is TRBD2 (5 bases). TRBV23-1 is given ORF status, its function remaining uncertain. Trimming stripped 0 bases from V and 2 bases from J, with 14 bases between. CDR3 length: 16 amino acids. CDR3 loop: CASSQSLREPPYEQYF. CDR3 nucleotides: TGCGCCAGCAGTCAATCGCTGAGGGAGCCGCCCTACGAGCAGTACTTC.

This rearrangement joins TRBV30 to TRBJ2-3, with 10 positions matching TRBD2. Germline CDR1 is GTSNPN and CDR2 is SVGIG (reference sequence). V dropped 3 bases and J dropped 3; count of bases not matched to a gene: 6. The CDR3 is 15 amino acids. CDR3 protein: CAWRLAGGRTDTQYF. In DNA form, the CDR3 reads TGTGCCTGGAGGTTAGCGGGGGGTAGGACAGATACGCAGTATTTT.

With respect to this clone: Within the sample, other DNA sequences also encode this same CDR3. The DNA for the CDR3 is TGCGCCAGCAGCTTGGGGGGCGGGGCCTACAATGAGCAGTTCTTC. Translation gives CASSLGGGAYNEQFF. J is TRBJ2-1 and V is TRBV5-1; TRBD2 might be the D (6 bases). V was clipped by 0 bases and J by 2 bases, with 9 bases between them. CDR1 SGHRS and CDR2 YFSETQ come from the germline V gene. The CDR3 covers 15 residues.

This clone occurred once. The gene calls are TRBV18 and TRBJ2-1; 9 bases are shared with TRBD1. Germline V CDR1 and CDR2: KGHSH, LQKENI. Trimming at V came to 3 bases and at J to 7 bases, leaving 10 bases not matched to a gene. This CDR3 comprises 16 residues. The chain's CDR3 is CASSPVGTGIRNEQFF. CDR3 sequence (DNA): TGTGCCAGCTCACCGGTCGGGACAGGGATTAGGAATGAGCAGTTCTTC. The variable domain in full, completed from reference TRBV18 and TRBJ2-1, reads NAGVMQNPRHLVRRRGQEARLRCSPMKGHSHVYWYRQLPEEGLKFMVYLQKENIIDESGMPKERFSAEFPKEGPSILRIQQVVRGDSAAYFCASSPVGTGIRNEQFFGPGTRLTVL.

The J gene is TRBJ1-1, the V gene TRBV30, with 9 nucleotides matching TRBD1. V was pared by 4 bases and J by 5 bases, with 8 bases of the junction left unmatched. CDR3 length equals 14 residues. The germline CDR1 and CDR2 sequences are GTSNPN and SVGIG (reference sequence). DNA for the CDR3: TGTGCCTGGACCCACGGGACAGGGAGGACTGAAGCTTTCTTT. This codes for CAWTHGTGRTEAFF.

This chain connects TRBV5-1 to TRBJ2-3; TRBD1 aligns across 8 bases. This CDR3 has 15 amino acids. Germline V CDR1 and CDR2: SGHRS, YFSETQ. V dropped 4 bases and J dropped 4; count of bases not matched to a gene: 8. CDR3 residues: CASSPRTGRSDTQYF. In nucleotides, the CDR3 is TGCGCCAGCAGCCCCCGGACAGGGCGATCAGATACGCAGTATTTT.

The rearrangement uses TRBV25-1 and TRBJ1-2, with D perhaps TRBD1 (6 bases). Germline assignment: CDR1 MGHDK and CDR2 SYGVNS. This CDR3 spans 16 amino acids. Trimming left V 3 bases short and J 5 bases short, with 19 bases between. The CDR3 region has the DNA TGTGCCAGCAGTGACCCACAACAACAGGGTGGGTATGGCTACACCTTC. This encodes CASSDPQQQGGYGYTF.

The sample holds one count of this clone. The chain combines TRBV6-6 with TRBJ2-2; D may be TRBD1 (5 bases). In germline, CDR1 is MNHNY, CDR2 SVGAGI (reference sequence). V was trimmed by 7 bases and J by 6 bases, leaving 15 bases between them. This CDR3 is built from 14 residues. CDR3 residues: CASTQGIGAGELFF. For the CDR3, the DNA is TGTGCCAGCACTCAGGGAATAGGCGCCGGGGAGCTGTTTTTT.

The chain carries TRBV15 and TRBJ1-6; no firm D call. V was pared by 0 bases and J by 6 bases, with 6 bases between. In germline, CDR1 is LNHNV, CDR2 YYDKDF (reference sequence). The CDR3 consists of 14 residues. CDR3: CATSREGFNSPLHF. CDR3 coding DNA: TGTGCCACCAGCAGAGAGGGCTTTAATTCACCCCTCCACTTT.

This rearrangement joins TRBV1 to TRBJ1-2; the DNA was not compared with TRBD1, the D call given in the table. TRBV1 is designated a pseudogene. The CDR3 covers 15 residues. The DNA for the CDR3 is TGCACCAGCAGCCAAGAGGTAGGGGGAGCGTATGGCTACACCTTC. Translated: CTSSQEVGGAYGYTF.

This rearrangement joins TRBV10-3 to TRBJ1-5; D is possibly TRBD1 (5 bases). Trimming took off 6 bases at V and 2 bases at J, with 11 bases between the two ends. Germline V gene sequence: CDR1 ENHRY, CDR2 SYGVKD. The CDR3 is made up of 14 amino acids. The CDR3 here is CAISQGLGNQPQHF. CDR3 DNA sequence: TGTGCCATCAGCCAGGGTTTGGGCAATCAGCCCCAGCATTTT.

The V and J genes are TRBV7-8 and TRBJ2-6; 12 bases fit TRBD2. V shed 1 base and J 4 bases; nucleotides not matched to a gene: 8. The germline gives CDR1 SGHVS, CDR2 FQNEAQ. The CDR3 is 19 amino acids. For the CDR3, the DNA is TGTGCCAGCAGCTTAGGGGCTAGCGGGAGGGTAGCCGGGGCCAACGTCCTGACTTTC. Its protein product is CASSLGASGRVAGANVLTF.

CDR3 amino acids: CASSPEPGHSNQPQHF. The CDR3 DNA reads TGCGCCAGCAGCCCCGAACCGGGACACAGCAATCAGCCCCAGCATTTT. V usage is TRBV5-1 and J usage is TRBJ1-5, with D perhaps TRBD1 (6 bases). This CDR3 region has 16 residues. CDR1 and CDR2 from the germline V gene are SGHRS and YFSETQ. V lost 4 bases to trimming and J lost 1 base, with 15 bases between them. The whole variable domain, remainder taken from reference TRBV5-1 and TRBJ1-5, is KAGVTQTPRYLIKTRGQQVTLSCSPISGHRSVSWYQQTPGQGLQFLFEYFSETQRNKGNFPGRFSGRQFSNSRSEMNVSTLELGDSALYLCASSPEPGHSNQPQHFGDGTRLSIL.

This chain's CDR3 is CASSGGQGARETQYF. The CDR3, as DNA: TGTGCCAGCAGCGGGGGACAGGGGGCGCGGGAGACCCAGTACTTC. This sequence joins TRBV5-4 and TRBJ2-5; 12 bases are a match to TRBD1. Germline V CDR1 and CDR2: SGHNT, YYREEE (reference sequence). This CDR3 is 15 amino acids long. The trim removed 4 bases at V and 5 bases at J, leaving 6 bases unmatched.

The chain couples TRBV5-4 to TRBJ2-3; TRBD2 matches at 11 bases. V lost 1 base to trimming and J lost 0 bases; unmatched junction nucleotides: 4. From germline, CDR1 is SGHNT and CDR2 YYREEE (reference sequence). This CDR3 has 17 amino acids. The CDR3 sequence is CASSLRLAGTSTDTQYF. CDR3 nucleotides: TGTGCCAGCAGCTTGAGACTAGCGGGGACTAGCACAGATACGCAGTATTTT.

This clone was counted once. The chain recombines TRBV27 with TRBJ1-4, with D maybe TRBD1 (5 bases). The V and J ends lost 3 bases and 8 bases respectively, with 16 bases between them. Germline CDR1 is MNHEY and CDR2 is SMNVEV (reference sequence). CDR3 length equals 15 residues. Here the CDR3 reads CASSLRQTLREKLFF. The CDR3 DNA reads as TGTGCCAGCAGTTTGAGACAGACCCTAAGGGAAAAACTGTTTTTT.

The chain recombines TRBV5-1 with TRBJ2-2, with D maybe TRBD2 (6 bases). V dropped 7 bases and J dropped 3 bases, with 16 bases sitting between them. This CDR3 has 15 residues. The germline V gene encodes CDR1 SGHRS and CDR2 YFSETQ. CDR3 coding DNA: TGCGCCAGCTACTCACAGACTAGGGACACCGGGGAGCTGTTTTTT. This codes for CASYSQTRDTGELFF.